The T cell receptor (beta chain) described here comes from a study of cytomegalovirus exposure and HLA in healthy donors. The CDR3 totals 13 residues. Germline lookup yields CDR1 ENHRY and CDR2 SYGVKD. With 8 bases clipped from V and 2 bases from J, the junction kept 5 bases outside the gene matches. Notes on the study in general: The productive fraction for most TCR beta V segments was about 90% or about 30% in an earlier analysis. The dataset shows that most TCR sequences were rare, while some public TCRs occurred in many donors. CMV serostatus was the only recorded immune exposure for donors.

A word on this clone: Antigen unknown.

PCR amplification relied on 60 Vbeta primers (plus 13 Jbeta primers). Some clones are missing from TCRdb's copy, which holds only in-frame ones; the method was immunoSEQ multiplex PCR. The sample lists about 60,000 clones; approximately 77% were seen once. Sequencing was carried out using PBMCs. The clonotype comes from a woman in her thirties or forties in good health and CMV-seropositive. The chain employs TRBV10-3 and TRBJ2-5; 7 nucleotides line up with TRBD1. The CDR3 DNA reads TGTGCCATCGCTGGACAGGCGCAAGAGACCCAGTACTTC. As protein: CAIAGQAQETQYF.